The sequence of this TCR beta chain was determined in a study of CD8 T cells in Susac syndrome. Reverse transcription of roughly 0.45 to 1 ug RNA used random hexamers. TCRdb independently ran MiXCR on the immunoSEQ multiplex PCR reads; one entry per CDR3 protein. The sample shows about 300,000 distinct CDR3 sequences, 65% to 90% of them seen only once. It was treatment-naive patients with stable or active relapsing-remitting disease who made up the multiple sclerosis controls. Deletions cut 1 base from V and 2 bases from J, with 5 bases between. This CDR3 comprises 13 residues. CDR1 and CDR2 (germline): SNHLY, FYNNEI.

The receptor comes from a human donor with multiple sclerosis. V usage is TRBV2 and J usage is TRBJ1-1; D gene unclear. The sequencing input was CD8+ T cells from PBMCs. Here the CDR3 DNA reads TGTGCCAGCAGTGAAGACCCTAACACTGAAGCTTTCTTT. Translation gives CASSEDPNTEAFF.